This entry features one TCR beta chain sequence. This clonotype has at least ten counts. Its specific antigen is unknown. There are no base qualities to consult, and no much larger clone falls within one base. TCRdb records Illumina NovaSeq 6000 as the sequencer. TCRalpha and TCRbeta cDNA libraries were built by 5'RACE with constant-segment primers, adding sample barcodes and unique molecular identifiers. RNA was extracted from every sample with Trizol reagent. Library amplification was performed in two PCR steps, and a second sample barcode and Illumina TruSeq adapters were introduced in the second step. The libraries were sequenced on an Illumina NovaSeq using 2 x 150 bp paired-end reads. On the study's bioinformatics: Reads were demultiplexed and collapsed into UMI-guided consensus sequences with migec v1.2.7. Using mixcr v2.1.11, UMI consensuses were aligned to TRA and TRB V and J templates and then assembled into clonotypes. Expanded or contracted clonotypes were those called significant by both edgeR and NoisET, with noise models trained on biological replicates. For edgeR calls, a false discovery rate-adjusted p below 0.01 and a log2 fold-change threshold of 1 were applied. As an exploratory analysis of dynamics, PCA with hierarchical clustering was applied to max-normalized trajectories of the 1000 most abundant clonotypes. Each responding clone was given a CD4 or CD8 phenotype based on the CD4+ and CD8+ repertoires, which had been sequenced separately. The public reads were run again by TCRdb, first through fastp at Q25 and then through MiXCR, and only productive beta chains were kept. Under each unique CDR3 protein, matching rows form one entry showing the most common genes and DNA. Clone size and V and J calls follow TCRdb, not the original study. A total of around 390,000 distinct CDR3 sequences appear in this sample, 16% of them only once. Clones ranked in the top ten supply roughly 21% of the sample.

From the cysteine through the phenylalanine, the CDR3 covers 16 amino acids. Of the read, only the CDR3 DNA is kept; its 48 bases are in frame from base 1. Trimming costs V 4 bases and J 7 bases, and their ends lie 22 bases apart. From the germline V gene (reference sequence), CDR1 is SEHNR and CDR2 is FQNEAQ. This entry is derived from a study of T-cell memory formation after mild COVID-19 (dated by TCRdb to the early 2020s). As for the study more broadly: Most TCR sequence clusters were specific to one of the two donors. In a couple of donors, T-cell clones that expanded and contracted after mild COVID-19 were tracked by sequencing TCRalpha and TCRbeta repertoires over time. The cohort comprised two young, previously healthy adult volunteers, one female and one male.

The research as a whole found: SARS-CoV-2 specificity was not confirmed for the second-wave clones peaking on day 37. Contracting CD4+ clones were found mainly in CM and EM memory subsets, while CD8+ clones were enriched in EMRA. Only two mild cases were covered by the study, and larger cohorts that include severe cases with pre-infection samples were considered necessary. Some responding clones were found in pre-infection memory, which suggests that pre-existing cross-reactive memory T cells took part in the SARS-CoV-2 response. Balanced CD4/CD8 phenotypes were observed for clones contracting from day 15 to 85, whereas a bias towards CD4+ was observed for a second wave of clones expanding from day 15 to 37.

PBMCs were isolated by Ficoll-Paque density gradient centrifugation. Material: PBMCs or a T cell subset sorted from them (not recorded which). This TCR was recovered from a man younger than 30 who had mild COVID-19 (a few samples of this study predate the infection). The sample titles of this study are shuffled in the database, so cell type and time point are left out; the donor was told from shared clones. The receptor chain draws on TRBV7-9 and TRBJ1-2, with the D gene too uncertain to name. The DNA reads as follows: TGTGCCAGCAGCTCAAAACACGTAGCCCTTTCTAGTGGCTACACCTTC. This codes for CASSSKHVALSSGYTF. The CDR3, completed at both ends by the reference TRBV7-9 and TRBJ1-2 genes, gives the full variable domain DTGVSQNPRHKITKRGQNVTFRCDPISEHNRLYWYRQTLGQGPEFLTYFQNEAQLEKSRLLSDRFSAERPKGSFSTLEIQRTEQGDSAMYLCASSSKHVALSSGYTFGSGTRLTVV.